This paragraph covers one TCR beta chain sequence. This clone was counted only a few times. Its binding antigen is unknown. Per-base qualities were not stored, and no clone one base away is much larger. These data belong to a study of cytomegalovirus exposure and HLA in healthy donors (dated 2017 in TCRdb). In the study overall: An earlier analysis of fewer than 750 of the donors reported approximately 260 Gb of sequence data and 117 million unique TCR beta sequences obtained from about 200 million T cells. Using immunosequencing, the study profiled T cell repertoires from about 610 subjects and related those repertoires to cytomegalovirus serostatus. All discovery cohort repertoires had been generated on a single sequencing platform. Roughly 320 gigabases of sequencing data and around 85 million unique TCR sequences made up an early release that covered fewer than 650 HLA-typed donors. Along with the approximately 650-subject first cohort, a separate validation cohort of over a hundred different subjects was used. Four to six DR-DQ haplotypes were handled as single units for association and clustering, since linkage in the cohort was strong. On average, roughly 240,000 unique TCR beta nucleotide sequences were sequenced per donor among a few hundred genotyped donors of the cohort, with 15% to 20% of those sequences being non-productive. An earlier analysis of 587 of the donors used high-throughput TCR beta sequencing to judge whether each TCR beta V gene segment behaved as functional or pseudogenic. A later genetic analysis took genome-wide SNP genotypes for about 65% of the 666 donors and used that subset as a discovery cohort. The genetic ancestry cluster associated with self-reported Caucasian donors included over 80% of the roughly 360 genotyped donors. Alongside the repertoire data, information on donor age, sex, ethnicity and CMV serostatus was compiled. The study aimed to test whether cataloging public T cell receptors could reveal signatures of past pathogen exposure. HLA typing covered class I and class II loci at four-digit resolution. A later analysis re-analyzed previously published TCR beta repertoires from hundreds of donors and added high-resolution HLA genotyping to study TCR occurrence patterns. The number of donors typed differed by locus, with roughly 620-630 for A, B, C, DRB1 and DQB1, 522 for DQA1, approximately 580 for DPA1, and approximately 470 for DPB1. In the later analysis, no new phenotypic data were used to find candidate immune exposures; instead, reliance was placed on TCR beta sequences and their occurrence across donors. To predict cytomegalovirus infection status, the study combined high-throughput TCR immunosequencing, statistical association of individual TCRs with disease status, and machine learning.

From its cysteine to its phenylalanine, the CDR3 spans 12 amino acids. The only DNA kept is the CDR3, 36 bases in frame from the first base. Looking up the germline V gene yields CDR1 SGDLS and CDR2 YYNGEE. V is pared back by 3 bases and J by 8 bases, with 9 bases lying between the germline termini. The cohort consisted of hundreds of healthy bone marrow donors. At the time of sampling, every cohort member was nominally healthy, though immune exposures that went unrecorded were likely present. The donor tested CMV seronegative and was one of the 352 seronegative cohort members. Every donor gave a peripheral blood sample, and the peripheral blood mononuclear cells from that sample were used for TCR beta sequencing. Genomic DNA extraction from the blood cell samples was performed with the Qiagen DNeasy Blood Extraction Kit. Library method: the immunoSEQ multiplex PCR assay. For the multiplex PCR, a mixture combining 60 forward primers for TCR Vbeta segments and 13 reverse primers for TCR Jbeta segments was used. The CDR3 region of rearranged TCR beta genes was amplified from genomic DNA by a multiplex PCR assay. The Illumina HiSeq System was used to sequence the amplified TCR beta libraries as 87-base-pair reads. Processing in the source paper ran as follows. In a later analysis, about 80 million unique TCR beta chains were counted across the approximately 640 repertoires, and roughly 11 million of these chains were shared by at least two donors. Raw reads were error-corrected and collapsed into unique sequences by a nearest-neighbor algorithm in which closely related sequences were merged to remove PCR and sequencing errors. To assign V, D and J gene segments, CDR3 sequences were aligned to IMGT reference sequences. For a sequence to be retained, a match of at least six nucleotides was required to both a V gene segment and a J gene segment. Rearrangements were called productive when the CDR3 lacked stop codons and stayed in frame with V and J; all others were non-productive. Following IMGT convention, CDR3 was defined as the stretch from the second conserved V-encoded cysteine to the conserved J-encoded phenylalanine. The earlier analysis of approximately 500 of the donors excluded sequences that lacked an unambiguous match to a single V gene segment. An earlier analysis of fewer than 750 of the donors classified V segments as functional when productive rearrangements were above 56.7% and as segregating when the standard deviation between donors was above 5%. To diagnose cytomegalovirus status from the catalog of TCR beta chain sequences, a statistical classification framework was built. In a later analysis, TCR nucleotide sequences were compared against IMGT/GENE-DB human TR gene sequences so that V and J genes could be assigned. The TCRdist pipeline was used in a later analysis to assign CDR3 sequences and most-parsimonious VDJ recombination scenarios. In a later analysis, each TCR beta chain was defined by its CDR3 amino acid sequence together with its V-gene family, and reads lacking a unique V-gene family were excluded. A later analysis removed nearly 600 highly shared, low-generation-probability nucleotide sequences to deal with suspected cross-contamination and a sequencing artifact. In a later analysis, a clonal expansion index was calculated for each public chain from normalized within-repertoire ranks of inferred template counts. A later analysis computed generation probabilities with a VDJ recombination model fitted to out-of-frame rearrangements, and checked the results against IGoR. Hypergeometric tests were used in a later analysis to score TCR-TCR, TCR-HLA and TCR-CMV co-occurrence, with a repertoire-size bias correction applied to the TCR pairs. To estimate false discovery rates, a later analysis permuted the HLA or CMV assignments 20 times. In a later analysis, co-occurring TCRs were grouped with DBSCAN, and TCRdist sequence similarity was added when clustering was performed within HLA-allele-positive subsets. For co-occurrence clustering, repertoires with fewer than 30,000 or more than 120,000 public chains were excluded, along with roughly 5 repertoires with anomalous nucleotide sharing. TCRdb took this table from immuneACCESS and kept in-frame rearrangements with V and J called. Such tables lack part of the clones; where checked against another copy, unresolved V genes explain under half of the gap, and the rest is unexplained. Clonal size and the V and J genes are those of that table, whereas D and trimming came from the DNA. For this sample there are around 100,000 clones; over 60% appear just once. The ten largest clonotypes hold 2% to 2.5% of the sample.

The study at large found these results: In a later genetic analysis, a missense DCLRE1C variant was associated with V-gene and J-gene trimming of TCR beta chains, and the association was replicated in an independent cohort. While some public TCRs were present in many individuals, most TCR sequences turned up only very rarely across donors. CMV serostatus was the only immune exposure information available for the cohort. The classifier was reported to diagnose cytomegalovirus status with high specificity and sensitivity in both the original and validation cohorts. The study listed 164 TCR beta chains as associated with cytomegalovirus. Some 16 rarely observed V segments, including chromosome 9 orphons, were excluded from the earlier analysis of some 590 of the donors because counts were too low. Three of the identified cytomegalovirus-associated TCR beta chains were confirmed in vitro to be specific for cytomegalovirus antigens. A cluster of highly shared sequence variants was judged likely to represent a technical artifact of the sequencing pipeline. In an earlier analysis of under 600 of the donors, most TCR beta V segments were observed in productive rearrangements about 87% or about 30% of the time, broadly matching IMGT annotations. Linkage disequilibrium might explain the correlated functional status among segregating V segments, but an unknown experimental factor could not be ruled out. A later analysis reported that several top co-occurrence clusters appeared linked to parvovirus B19, influenza, CMV and Epstein-Barr virus. Sequencing depth was assumed to be roughly uniform across donors in the presence/absence analyses, though that assumption may not hold. Because HLA typing was unavailable for some donors at each locus, only the typed subset was used in association tests. Compared with equally common non-associated chains, HLA-associated TCR beta chains in a later analysis were more clonally expanded and had lower generation probabilities. In a later genetic analysis, fewer N-insertions in productive TCRs were reported among donors in an Asian-associated ancestry cluster than the 666-donor mean. Most CMV-associated TCR beta chains appeared to be HLA-restricted in a later analysis, and the HLA associations seemed to be driven largely by CMV exposure. The authors suggested that the approach could potentially be generalized to other disease states and immunological phenotypes. A further reported finding was that TCR beta sequences accurately predicted the HLA-A and HLA-B alleles for most subjects in the first cohort. Strong co-occurrence of HLA alleles, especially DR and DQ, made assigning TCR associations to individual alleles difficult. The cohort was sequenced for TCR beta chains only, and without alpha or paired-chain data the features that could be detected were limited. Specific HLA alleles were associated with 15,000 to 20,000 TCR beta sequences at a false discovery rate of 0.05 in a later analysis. Some IMGT-functional V segments, including TRBV6-2 and TRBV6-3, could not be told apart with the 87-base-pair reads, so those segments were excluded. In a later analysis, the rate of TCR association differed among HLA loci, with DRB1 alleles having the most associated TCRs and HLA-C alleles having the fewest.

This chain is built from TRBV9 and TRBJ1-3, with no D gene named confidently. Sample: PBMCs. The sequence derives from a woman in her thirties in good health and CMV-seronegative. Read as DNA, the sequence is TGTGCCAGCAGCGCGGGTCCAGACACCATATATTTT. It translates as CASSAGPDTIYF.